This T cell receptor (beta chain) is drawn from a study of STAT5B mutations in CD4+ large granular lymphocyte leukemia. The overall study: The CDR3 'QG' motif was associated with a particular HLA allele among healthy donors. Broader study findings: 8/27 top patient clones versus 2/35 control clones were TRBV06-family.

Note on this clone: Its specificity is not known.

V gave up 3 bases and J gave up 10 bases, with 19 bases separating them. Per the germline V gene, CDR1 is SEHNR and CDR2 is FQNEAQ (reference sequence). This CDR3 is 15 amino acids long. Controls came from buffy coats of healthy blood donors. TCRdb's table, derived via immunoSEQ multiplex PCR, lists solely in-frame clones and lacks some. The data show tens of thousands of clones, with roughly 76% seen just once and approximately 4.1% held by the top ten. The genes are TRBV7-9 and TRBJ2-1, with D possibly TRBD1 on 6 matching bases. The TCR sequence derives from a human donor in good health. Sequencing was performed on CD4+ T cells from blood buffy coats. The CDR3 spells CASSLGAGFGNEQFF. Here the CDR3 DNA reads TGTGCCAGCAGCTTGGGGGCCGGGTTCGGGAACGAGCAGTTCTTC.